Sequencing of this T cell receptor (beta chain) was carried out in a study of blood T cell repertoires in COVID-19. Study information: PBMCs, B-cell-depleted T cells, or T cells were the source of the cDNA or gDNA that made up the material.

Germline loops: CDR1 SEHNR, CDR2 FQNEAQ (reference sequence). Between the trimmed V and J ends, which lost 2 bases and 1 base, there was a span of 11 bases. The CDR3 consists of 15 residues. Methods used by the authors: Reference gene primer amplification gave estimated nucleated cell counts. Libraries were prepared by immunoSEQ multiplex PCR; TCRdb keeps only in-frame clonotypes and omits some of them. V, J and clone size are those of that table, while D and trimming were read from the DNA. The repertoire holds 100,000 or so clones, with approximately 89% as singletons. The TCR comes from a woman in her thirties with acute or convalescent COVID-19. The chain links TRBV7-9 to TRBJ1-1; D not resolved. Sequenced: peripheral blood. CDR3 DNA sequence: TGTGCCAGCAGCTTAATCCGGGGAAAGAACACTGAAGCTTTCTTT. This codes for CASSLIRGKNTEAFF. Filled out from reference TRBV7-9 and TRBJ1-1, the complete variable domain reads DTGVSQNPRHKITKRGQNVTFRCDPISEHNRLYWYRQTLGQGPEFLTYFQNEAQLEKSRLLSDRFSAERPKGSFSTLEIQRTEQGDSAMYLCASSLIRGKNTEAFFGQGTRLTVV.